This T cell receptor (beta chain) emerged from a study of blood T cell repertoires in COVID-19. Study overall: Specimens from acute and convalescent COVID-19 originated in the United States, Italy and Spain.

The V gene's germline CDR1 is MDHEN and CDR2 SYDVKM. This CDR3 spans 12 amino acids. J gave up 11 bases and V 7 bases, and 9 bases lay outside the gene matches. Here immunoSEQ multiplex PCR was the method, and the copy in TCRdb shows in-frame clones only, minus some. This table holds roughly 58,000 clones, 65% to 85% found once. Recruits, aged roughly 18 to 95 years, lived in approximately 26 US areas. Within 2 weeks of study entry, exposed participants had contacted a PCR-confirmed or clinician-diagnosed COVID-19 case. Sequencing was done on a sample of PBMCs or T cells enriched from blood (not recorded which). This TCR was recovered from a woman aged 55-70 years who had been exposed to COVID-19. The genes are TRBV28 and TRBJ2-3, with 7 nucleotides matching TRBD2. In DNA form, the CDR3 reads TGTGCCAGCAACGGAGGGACTACAGGGCAGTATTTT. Translating it yields CASNGGTTGQYF.